This TCR beta chain appears in the sequencing data of a study of Ad26.COV2.S vaccination and SARS-CoV-2 variants. Study-level information: Within the COV1001 Ad26.COV2.S trial arm, the donor was enrolled.

Whole-study findings and limits: Spike-specific TCR breadth ran higher among vaccine recipients than placebo recipients.

Described treatment: some 20 received Ad26.COV2.S at low or high dose, single or two shots; about 5 received placebo; per-sample allocation not given. On day 63 after the first injection, vaccine and placebo recipients gave samples. Donation came from an adult in Boston who was aged 18-55 years. It was Wuhan-strain SARS-CoV-2 spike that the Ad26 vaccine vector expressed. Trimming left V 5 bases short and J 0 bases short, with 10 bases between. Germline CDR1 and CDR2: LNHDA and SQIVND (reference sequence). The CDR3 has 15 amino acids. To note about this clone: Its antigen is as yet unknown.

Clones were read by immunoSEQ multiplex PCR, and TCRdb kept only the in-frame ones, dropping some. Among approximately 480,000 clones listed, approximately 90% were seen once. The sequence was collected from a person aged 18 to 65 who received the Ad26.COV2.S COVID-19 vaccine or a placebo. The sequencing used peripheral blood, collected in a trial of Ad26.COV2.S vaccine versus placebo. V gene TRBV19 combines with J gene TRBJ2-2; the D gene is possibly TRBD2 (5 bases). Here the CDR3 reads CASSPGLANTGELFF. CDR3 sequence (DNA): TGTGCCAGTAGTCCCGGACTGGCGAACACCGGGGAGCTGTTTTTT.